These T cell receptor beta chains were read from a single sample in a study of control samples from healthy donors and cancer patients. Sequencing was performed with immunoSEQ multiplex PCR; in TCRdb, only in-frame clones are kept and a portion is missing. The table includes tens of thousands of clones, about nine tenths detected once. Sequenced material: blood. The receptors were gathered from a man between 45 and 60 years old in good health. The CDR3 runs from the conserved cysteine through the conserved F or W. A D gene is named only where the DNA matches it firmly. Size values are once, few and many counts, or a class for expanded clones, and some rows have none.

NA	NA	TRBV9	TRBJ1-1	CASSNMNTEAFF	TGTGCCAGCAGCAATATGAACACTGAAGCTTTCTTT
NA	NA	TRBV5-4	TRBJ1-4	CASSPWEGPGLFF	TGTGCCAGCAGCCCATGGGAGGGGCCGGGACTGTTTTTT
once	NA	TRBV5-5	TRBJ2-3	CASSPVPRDTQYF	TGTGCCAGCAGCCCCGTCCCCAGAGATACGCAGTATTTT
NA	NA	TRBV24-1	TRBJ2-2	CATSDPPGTPNTGELFF	TGTGCCACCAGTGACCCCCCCGGGACCCCGAACACCGGGGAGCTGTTTTTT
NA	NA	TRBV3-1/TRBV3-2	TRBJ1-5	CASSPDRTEPQHF	TGTGCCAGCAGCCCCGACAGGACGGAGCCCCAGCATTTT
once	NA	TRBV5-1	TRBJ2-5	CASSYWGVAQKTQYF	TGCGCCAGCAGCTATTGGGGGGTAGCTCAGAAGACCCAGTACTTC
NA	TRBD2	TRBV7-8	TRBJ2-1	CASSLGRDYYNEQFF	TGTGCCAGCAGCTTAGGGCGGGACTACTACAATGAGCAGTTCTTC
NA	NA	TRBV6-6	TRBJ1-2	CASSPRGQTNYGYTF	TGTGCCAGCAGTCCTCGTGGCCAGACCAACTATGGCTACACCTTC
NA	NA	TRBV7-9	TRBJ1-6	CASSLADSRAAPLHF	TGTGCCAGCAGCTTAGCGGACAGCCGGGCGGCACCCCTCCACTTT
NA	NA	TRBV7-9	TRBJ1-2	CASSLSGPGGTSFNYGYTF	TGTGCCAGCAGCTTAAGCGGTCCTGGCGGGACATCTTTTAACTATGGCTACACCTTC
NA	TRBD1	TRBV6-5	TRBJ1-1	CASSYVAGGSGTEAFF	TGTGCCAGCAGTTACGTCGCAGGGGGCTCTGGCACTGAAGCTTTCTTT
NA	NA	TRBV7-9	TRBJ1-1	CASSLDSTATRTFF	TGTGCCAGCAGCTTAGATAGTACGGCGACGCGAACTTTCTTT
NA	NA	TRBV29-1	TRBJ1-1	CSANSPRGLYTEAFF	TGCAGCGCCAACTCCCCGAGGGGACTTTACACTGAAGCTTTCTTT
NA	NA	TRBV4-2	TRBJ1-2	CASSQGPGARFDGYTF	TGTGCCAGCAGCCAAGGGCCAGGGGCCCGTTTCGATGGCTACACCTTC
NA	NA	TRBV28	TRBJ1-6	CASSSLHSGIGSPLHF	TGTGCCAGCAGTTCCCTTCACTCAGGGATAGGATCACCCCTCCACTTT
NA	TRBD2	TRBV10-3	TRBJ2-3	CAISESSGGLGDTQYF	TGTGCCATCAGTGAAAGTAGCGGGGGACTCGGAGATACGCAGTATTTT
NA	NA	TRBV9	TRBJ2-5	CASSVVGGSGETQYF	TGTGCCAGCAGCGTAGTGGGTGGGAGTGGAGAGACCCAGTACTTC
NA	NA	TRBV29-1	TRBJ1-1	CSVRGRANTEAFF	TGCAGCGTTCGTGGCAGGGCGAACACTGAAGCTTTCTTT
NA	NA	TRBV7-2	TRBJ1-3	CASSLDSAGSGNTIYF	TGTGCCAGCAGCTTAGACTCGGCAGGCTCTGGAAACACCATATATTTT
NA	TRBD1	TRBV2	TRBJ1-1	CAGKTGGRTEAFF	TGTGCCGGGAAGACAGGGGGTAGAACTGAAGCTTTCTTT
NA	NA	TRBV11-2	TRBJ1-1	CASSPRRRGNTEAFF	TGTGCCAGCAGCCCCCGGAGGAGGGGGAACACTGAAGCTTTCTTT
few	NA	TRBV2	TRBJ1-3	CAAGRDSGNTIYF	TGTGCCGCGGGACGGGACTCTGGAAACACCATATATTTT
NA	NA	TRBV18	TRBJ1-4	CASSPPDSTTNEKLFF	TGTGCCAGCTCACCCCCAGATTCTACAACTAATGAAAAACTGTTTTTT
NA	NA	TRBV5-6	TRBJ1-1	CASSLMEGHTEAFF	TGTGCCAGCAGCTTGATGGAGGGACACACTGAAGCTTTCTTT
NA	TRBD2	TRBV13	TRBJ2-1	CASSPGTGGVSYNEQFF	TGTGCCAGCAGCCCGGGGACGGGGGGTGTCTCCTACAATGAGCAGTTCTTC
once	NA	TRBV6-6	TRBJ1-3	CATSTPSSGNTIYF	TGTGCCACCTCGACACCGAGCTCTGGAAACACCATATATTTT
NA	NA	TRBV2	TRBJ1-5	CASSEEVGGFGNQPQHF	TGTGCCAGCAGTGAAGAGGTCGGGGGTTTCGGCAATCAGCCCCAGCATTTT
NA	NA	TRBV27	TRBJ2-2	CASAEVLTGELFF	TGTGCCAGCGCGGAAGTTCTTACCGGGGAGCTGTTTTTT
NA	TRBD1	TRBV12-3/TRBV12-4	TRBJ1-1	CASSRQGYEAFF	TGTGCCAGCAGCCGACAGGGATACGAAGCTTTCTTT
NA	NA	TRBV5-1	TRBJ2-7	CASSLAVTTYEQYF	TGCGCCAGCAGCTTGGCCGTGACCACCTACGAGCAGTACTTC
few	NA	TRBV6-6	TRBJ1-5	CASSFPSQVSNQPQHF	TGTGCCAGCAGTTTTCCCTCGCAGGTCAGTAATCAGCCCCAGCATTTT
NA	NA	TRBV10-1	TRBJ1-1	CASSQDETEAFF	TGCGCCAGCAGTCAAGACGAAACTGAAGCTTTCTTT
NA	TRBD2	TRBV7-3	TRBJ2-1	CASSLTKLAGMDEQFF	TGTGCCAGCAGCTTAACGAAACTAGCGGGCATGGATGAGCAGTTCTTC